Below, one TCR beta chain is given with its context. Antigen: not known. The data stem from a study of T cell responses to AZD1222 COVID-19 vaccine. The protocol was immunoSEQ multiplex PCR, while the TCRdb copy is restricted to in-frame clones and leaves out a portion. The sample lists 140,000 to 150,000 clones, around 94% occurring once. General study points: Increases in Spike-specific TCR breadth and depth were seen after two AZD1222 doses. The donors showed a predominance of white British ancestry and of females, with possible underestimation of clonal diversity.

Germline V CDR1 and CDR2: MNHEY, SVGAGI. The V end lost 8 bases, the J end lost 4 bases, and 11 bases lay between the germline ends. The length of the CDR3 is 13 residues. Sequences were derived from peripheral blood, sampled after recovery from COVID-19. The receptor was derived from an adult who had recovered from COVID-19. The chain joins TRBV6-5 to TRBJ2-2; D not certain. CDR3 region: CASSNSGTGELFF. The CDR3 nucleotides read TGTGCCAGCTCTAACAGTGGCACCGGGGAGCTGTTTTTT.